This TCR beta chain comes out of a study of blood T cell repertoires in COVID-19. Across the whole study: COVID-19 samples, acute and convalescent, were from the United States, Italy and Spain. Sample material is recorded as cDNA or gDNA derived from T cells, B-cell-depleted T cells, or PBMCs.

The table lists this clone with a count of one. Original analysis: Nucleated cell number was recorded as an estimate derived from reference gene primer amplification. Assay used: immunoSEQ multiplex PCR; TCRdb lists only in-frame clones, some missing. The DNA gave D and trimming, while V, J and clone size come from that table. The sample comprises about 180,000 clones, about 86% of which are singletons, and under 9.5% rests with the top ten. Germline CDR1 is SNHLY and CDR2 is FYNNEI. This CDR3 has 14 residues. Trimming pared 6 bases from V and 9 bases from J, leaving 15 bases between. V and J are TRBV2 and TRBJ1-6; D might be TRBD1 (6 bases). The sample was peripheral blood. The sequence was collected from a man between 50 and 59 years old with active or convalescent COVID-19. As DNA, the CDR3 is TGTGCCAGCAGCGGGGACACGGGGAGTTCACCCCTCCACTTT. Translating it yields CASSGDTGSSPLHF.